This T cell receptor beta chain was recorded in a study of a mutant IDH1 vaccine in newly diagnosed glioma. Repertoires were generated with immunoSEQ multiplex PCR, while TCRdb's copy carries only in-frame clones and drops some. Of fewer than 65,000 clones in the sample, over 60% were seen once. V was clipped by 4 bases and J by 0 bases; unmatched bases: 15. Per germline, CDR1 MNHEY and CDR2 SMNVEV (reference sequence). This CDR3 has 18 amino acids. Time point given: baseline, week 1 (first vaccination visit). The treatment: pre-vaccination baseline after standard-of-care therapy. Each donor presented with a new WHO grade 3 or 4 astrocytoma that tested IDH1-mutant and showed ATRX loss.

The specimen comprised PBMCs, sampled from a glioma patient treated with radiotherapy, temozolomide or both. The receptor's source is a woman in her thirties or forties with glioma. The genes are TRBV27 and TRBJ2-7; 7 bases are a match to TRBD1. Here the CDR3 DNA reads TGTGCCAGCAGTTACGCCAGTCCGGGACAGACAAGCTCCTACGAGCAGTACTTC. Its translation: CASSYASPGQTSSYEQYF.